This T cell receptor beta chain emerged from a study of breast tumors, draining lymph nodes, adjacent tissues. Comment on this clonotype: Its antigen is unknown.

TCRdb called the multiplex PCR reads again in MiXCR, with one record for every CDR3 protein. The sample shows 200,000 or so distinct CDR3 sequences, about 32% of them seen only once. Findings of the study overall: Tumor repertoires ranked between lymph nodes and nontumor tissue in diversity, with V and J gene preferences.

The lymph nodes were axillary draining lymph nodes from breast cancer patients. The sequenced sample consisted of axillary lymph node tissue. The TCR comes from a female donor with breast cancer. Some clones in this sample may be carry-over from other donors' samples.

The CDR3 DNA reads TGTGCCAGCAGCGTGGGACAGGGTCATAATTCACCCCTCCACTTT. Residues: CASSVGQGHNSPLHF. The gene calls are TRBV7-9 and TRBJ1-6; 9 positions agree with TRBD1. CDR3 size: 15 residues. The trim removed 5 bases at V and 5 bases at J, leaving 4 bases unmatched. The V gene's germline CDR1 is SEHNR and CDR2 FQNEAQ (reference sequence).